Listed here are 5 T cell receptor beta chains from one sample, sequenced in a study of beta chain features in type 1 diabetes. Investigators reverse transcribed all isolated RNA, so they sequenced expressed TCRB transcripts. Assay used: immunoSEQ multiplex PCR; TCRdb lists only in-frame clones, some missing. The repertoire has around 450,000 clones, about an eighth of them found once; the top ten carry 0.04% to 0.05%. The sample consisted of naive CD4+ T cells from blood. These receptors were collected from a woman under 30 in good health.

This clone was recorded a few times. Other DNA variants within this sample encode the same CDR3. V gene TRBV29-1 combines with J gene TRBJ1-2; possible D gene TRBD1, 5 bases. The V gene lost 4 bases and the J gene lost 5 bases, with 8 bases spanning the gap. Germline CDR1 reads SQVTM; CDR2 reads ANQGSEA. The CDR3 length is 11 residues. The CDR3 DNA reads as TGCAGCGTTGGGGGCGGGTATGGCTACACCTTC. Translation gives CSVGGGYGYTF.

This clone occurred a few times. V gene TRBV7-2 combines with J gene TRBJ2-5; 13 nucleotides match TRBD2. The junction had 4 bases not matched to a gene; V was cut back by 3 bases and J by 3 bases. The length of the CDR3 is 16 residues. Germline loops: CDR1 SGHTA, CDR2 FQGNSA. This CDR3 is CASSFGTSGEKETQYF. CDR3 nucleotides: TGTGCCAGCAGCTTCGGGACTAGCGGGGAAAAAGAGACCCAGTACTTC.

V gene TRBV2 combines with J gene TRBJ1-4, with TRBD1 matching 8 bases. Germline-derived CDR1 and CDR2 are SNHLY and FYNNEI. The CDR3 length is 14 residues. The V and J ends lost 5 bases and 7 bases, in that order; junction bases with no gene match: 6. The CDR3 nucleotides are TGTGCCAGCAGTATCGACAGGGGAGCTGAAAAACTGTTTTTT. Its translation: CASSIDRGAEKLFF.

The CDR3 region is CASSPGTTSGANVLTF. The CDR3 bases are TGTGCCAGCAGCCCCGGGACGACCTCTGGGGCCAACGTCCTGACTTTC. This chain connects TRBV9 to TRBJ2-6; D might be TRBD1 or TRBD2, each matching 5 bases. Trimming removed 4 bases from V and 0 bases from J, with 11 bases in between. Germline values: CDR1 SGDLS, CDR2 YYNGEE. The CDR3 sequence is 16 residues long.

In this sample, this clone turned up a few times. The chain carries TRBV5-1 and TRBJ2-7; D call uncertain. Trimming pared 0 bases from V and 5 bases from J, leaving 6 bases between. The CDR3 runs 12 residues. In germline, CDR1 is SGHRS, CDR2 YFSETQ. In DNA form, the CDR3 reads TGCGCCAGCAGCTTGGAGAAACACGAGCAGTACTTC. Translating gives CASSLEKHEQYF.